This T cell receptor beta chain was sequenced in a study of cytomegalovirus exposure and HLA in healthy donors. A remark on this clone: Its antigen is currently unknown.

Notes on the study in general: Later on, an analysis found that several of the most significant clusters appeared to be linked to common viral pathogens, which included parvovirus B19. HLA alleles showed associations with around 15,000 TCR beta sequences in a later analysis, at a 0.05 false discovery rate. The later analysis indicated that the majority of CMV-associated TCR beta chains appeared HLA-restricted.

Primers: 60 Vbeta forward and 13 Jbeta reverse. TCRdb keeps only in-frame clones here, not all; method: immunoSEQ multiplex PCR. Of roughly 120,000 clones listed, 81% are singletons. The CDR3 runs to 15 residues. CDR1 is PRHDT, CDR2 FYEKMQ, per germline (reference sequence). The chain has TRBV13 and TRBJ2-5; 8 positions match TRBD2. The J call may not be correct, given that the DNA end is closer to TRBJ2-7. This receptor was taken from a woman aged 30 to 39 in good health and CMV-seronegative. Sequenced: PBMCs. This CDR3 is CASSLGGTSRYEQYF. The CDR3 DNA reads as TGTGCCAGCAGCTTAGGTGGGACTAGTAGGTACGAGCAGTACTTC.